The 7 T cell receptor beta chains presented below share a single source sample, sequenced in a study of T-cell memory formation after mild COVID-19. Using its own MiXCR run on the 5' RACE reads, TCRdb lists one record per CDR3 protein. The sample yields 100,000 or so distinct CDR3 sequences, over 8.5% seen once. Sequencing was performed on PBMCs or a T cell subset sorted from them (not recorded which). The origin of the receptors is a young man who had mild COVID-19 (a few samples of this study predate the infection). Cell type and time point are not known.

This clonotype was seen at least ten times. The chain joins TRBV7-8 to TRBJ1-2; D may be TRBD1 (6 bases). This CDR3 comprises 14 residues. Germline V gene lookup returns CDR1 SGHVS and CDR2 FQNEAQ. V lost 1 base, J lost 4 bases, and 10 bases lay in between. The DNA of the CDR3 is TGTGCCAGCAGCTTAGAGGGGGACCTCTATGGCTACACCTTC. It encodes CASSLEGDLYGYTF.

The chain carries TRBV2 and TRBJ2-5, with 7 bases identical to TRBD1. This CDR3 region has 15 residues. V lost 7 bases, J lost 4 bases, and 12 bases stayed unmatched. CDR1 SNHLY and CDR2 FYNNEI come from the germline V gene. The CDR3 bases are TGTGCCAGCACCGAGGGGGCAGCTACAGTAGAGACCCAGTACTTC. Residues: CASTEGAATVETQYF.

This chain uses TRBV10-3 with TRBJ1-1; D possibly corresponds to TRBD1 (6 bases). Trimming left V 3 bases short and J 1 base short, with 9 bases between. The CDR3 extends over 14 amino acids. Germline assignment: CDR1 ENHRY and CDR2 SYGVKD. The CDR3 sequence: CAISEGGPNTEAFF. The DNA of the CDR3 is TGTGCCATCAGTGAAGGGGGACCGAACACTGAAGCTTTCTTT.

This clonotype is labeled as medium-sized (0.01 to 0.1%). The gene calls are TRBV6-5 and TRBJ1-2; the D gene is possibly TRBD1 (6 bases). V was trimmed by 0 bases and J by 8 bases, leaving 10 bases between them. The length of the CDR3 is 13 residues. CDR1 is MNHEY and CDR2 is SVGAGI in the germline V gene. The CDR3 DNA sequence: TGTGCCAGCAGTTACTCGACCAGGGGAGGCTACACCTTC. As protein: CASSYSTRGGYTF.

This clonotype appeared a few times. The chain uses TRBV7-9 and TRBJ2-5; TRBD2 matches at 11 bases. Trimming at V came to 5 bases and at J to 4 bases, leaving 9 bases not matched to a gene. Germline-derived CDR1 and CDR2 are SEHNR and FQNEAQ (reference sequence). The CDR3 runs 16 residues. The CDR3 region is CASSLPSGGIRETQYF. The CDR3 DNA sequence: TGTGCCAGCAGCCTTCCTAGCGGGGGGATAAGAGAGACCCAGTACTTC.

This clonotype has a handful of counts. The rearrangement joins TRBV14 to TRBJ1-4, with D hard to call. The V gene lost 1 base and the J gene lost 8 bases, with 11 bases spanning the gap. There are 14 residues in the CDR3. Germline V gene lookup returns CDR1 SGHDN and CDR2 FVKESK. Written as DNA, the CDR3 is TGTGCCAGCAGCCAAGTCCTCGAAGGCGAAAAACTGTTTTTT. Translation gives CASSQVLEGEKLFF. The full variable domain, completed using reference TRBV14 and TRBJ1-4, is EAGVTQFPSHSVIEKGQTVTLRCDPISGHDNLYWYRRVMGKEIKFLLHFVKESKQDESGMPNNRFLAERTGGTYSTLKVQPAELEDSGVYFCASSQVLEGEKLFFGSGTQLSVL.

The chain recombines TRBV3-1 with TRBJ1-5; D is possibly TRBD1 (5 bases). V was cut by 3 bases and J by 2 bases, with 11 bases left in between. Germline values: CDR1 LGHDT, CDR2 YNNKEL (reference sequence). The CDR3 sequence is 15 residues long. CDR3 bases: TGTGCCAGCAGCCAGCAGGGCCTGGGCAATCAGCCCCAGCATTTT. Protein product: CASSQQGLGNQPQHF.